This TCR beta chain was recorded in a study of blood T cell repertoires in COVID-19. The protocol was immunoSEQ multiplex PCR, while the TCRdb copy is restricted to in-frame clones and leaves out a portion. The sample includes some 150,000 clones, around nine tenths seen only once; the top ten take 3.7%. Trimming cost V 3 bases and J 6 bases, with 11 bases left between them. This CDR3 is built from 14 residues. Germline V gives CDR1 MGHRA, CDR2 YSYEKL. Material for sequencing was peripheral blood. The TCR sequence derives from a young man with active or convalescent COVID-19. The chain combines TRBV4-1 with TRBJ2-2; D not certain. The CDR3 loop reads CASSHYDTAGELFF. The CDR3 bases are TGCGCCAGCAGCCATTACGACACGGCCGGGGAGCTGTTTTTT.